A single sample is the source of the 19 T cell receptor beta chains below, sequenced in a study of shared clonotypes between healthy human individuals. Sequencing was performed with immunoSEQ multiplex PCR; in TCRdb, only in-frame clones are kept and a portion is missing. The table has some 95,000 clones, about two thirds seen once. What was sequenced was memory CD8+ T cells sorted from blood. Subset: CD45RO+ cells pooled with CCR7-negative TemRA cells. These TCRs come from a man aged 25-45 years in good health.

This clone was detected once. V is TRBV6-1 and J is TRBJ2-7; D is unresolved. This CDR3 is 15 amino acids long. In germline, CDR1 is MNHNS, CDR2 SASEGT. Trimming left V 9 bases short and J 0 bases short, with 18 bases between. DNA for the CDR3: TGTGCCAGTTGTAAGGGCAGGAGATTCTCCTACGAGCAGTACTTC. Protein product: CASCKGRRFSYEQYF.

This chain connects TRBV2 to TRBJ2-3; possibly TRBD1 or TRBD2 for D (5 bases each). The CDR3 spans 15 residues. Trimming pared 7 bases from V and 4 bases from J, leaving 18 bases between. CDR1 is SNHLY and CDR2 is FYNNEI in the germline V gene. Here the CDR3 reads CASILWGYGPDTQYF. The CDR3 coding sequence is TGTGCCAGCATCCTCTGGGGGTACGGGCCAGATACGCAGTATTTT.

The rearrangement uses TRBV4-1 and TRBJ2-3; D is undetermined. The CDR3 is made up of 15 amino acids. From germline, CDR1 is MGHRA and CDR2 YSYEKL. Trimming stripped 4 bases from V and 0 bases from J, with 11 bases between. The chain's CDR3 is CASSLSHPSTDTQYF. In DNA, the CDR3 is TGCGCCAGCAGCCTCAGTCACCCGAGCACAGATACGCAGTATTTT.

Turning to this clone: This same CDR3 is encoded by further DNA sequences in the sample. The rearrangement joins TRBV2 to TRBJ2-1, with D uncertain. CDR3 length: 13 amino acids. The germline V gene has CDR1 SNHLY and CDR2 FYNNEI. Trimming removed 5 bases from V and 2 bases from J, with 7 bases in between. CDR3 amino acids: CASSLITYNEQFF. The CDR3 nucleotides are TGTGCCAGCAGTCTAATTACCTACAATGAGCAGTTCTTC. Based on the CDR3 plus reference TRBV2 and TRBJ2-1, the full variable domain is EPEVTQTPSHQVTQMGQEVILRCVPISNHLYFYWYRQILGQKVEFLVSFYNNEISEKSEIFDDQFSVERPDGSNFTLKIRSTKLEDSAMYFCASSLITYNEQFFGPGTRLTVL.

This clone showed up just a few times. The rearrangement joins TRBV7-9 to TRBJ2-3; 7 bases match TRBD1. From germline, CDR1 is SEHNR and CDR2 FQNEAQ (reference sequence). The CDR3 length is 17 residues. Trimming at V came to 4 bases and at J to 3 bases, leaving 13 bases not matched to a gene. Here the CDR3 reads CASSSRIDRVNTDTQYF. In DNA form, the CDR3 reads TGTGCCAGCAGCTCCCGGATTGACAGGGTTAATACAGATACGCAGTATTTT.

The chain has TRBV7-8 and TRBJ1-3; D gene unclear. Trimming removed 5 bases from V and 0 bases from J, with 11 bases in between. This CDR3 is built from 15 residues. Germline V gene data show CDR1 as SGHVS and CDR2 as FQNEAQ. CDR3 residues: CASSTDGRSGNTIYF. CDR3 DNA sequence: TGTGCCAGCAGCACCGACGGGCGCTCTGGAAACACCATATATTTT.

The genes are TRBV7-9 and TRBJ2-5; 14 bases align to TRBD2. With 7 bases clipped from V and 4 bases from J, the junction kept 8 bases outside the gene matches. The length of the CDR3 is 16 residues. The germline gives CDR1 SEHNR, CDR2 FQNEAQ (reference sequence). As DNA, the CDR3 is TGTGCCAGCACCGTCAGGGGACTAGCGGGAGCAGAGACCCAGTACTTC. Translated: CASTVRGLAGAETQYF.

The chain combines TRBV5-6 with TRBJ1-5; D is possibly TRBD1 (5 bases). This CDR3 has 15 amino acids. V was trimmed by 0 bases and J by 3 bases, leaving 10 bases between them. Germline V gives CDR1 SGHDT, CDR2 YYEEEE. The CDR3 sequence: CASSLAQGLNQPQHF. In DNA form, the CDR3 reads TGTGCCAGCAGCTTGGCTCAGGGCCTCAATCAGCCCCAGCATTTT. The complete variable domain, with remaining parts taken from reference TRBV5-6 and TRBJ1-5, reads DAGVTQSPTHLIKTRGQQVTLRCSPKSGHDTVSWYQQALGQGPQFIFQYYEEEERQRGNFPDRFSGHQFPNYSSELNVNALLLGDSALYLCASSLAQGLNQPQHFGDGTRLSIL.

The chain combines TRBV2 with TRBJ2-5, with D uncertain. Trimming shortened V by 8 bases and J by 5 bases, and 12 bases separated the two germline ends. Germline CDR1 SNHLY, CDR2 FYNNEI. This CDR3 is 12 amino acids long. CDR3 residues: CASSQLGETQYF. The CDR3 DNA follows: TGTGCCAGCTCCCAGCTGGGGGAGACCCAGTACTTC.

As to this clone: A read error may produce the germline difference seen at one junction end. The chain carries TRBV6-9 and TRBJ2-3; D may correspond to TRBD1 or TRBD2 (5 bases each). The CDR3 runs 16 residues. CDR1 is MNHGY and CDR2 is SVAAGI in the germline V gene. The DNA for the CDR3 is TGCGCCAGCAGTTACTCGGTGGCAGCTAGCACAGGTACGCAGTATTTT. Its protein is CASSYSVAASTGTQYF.

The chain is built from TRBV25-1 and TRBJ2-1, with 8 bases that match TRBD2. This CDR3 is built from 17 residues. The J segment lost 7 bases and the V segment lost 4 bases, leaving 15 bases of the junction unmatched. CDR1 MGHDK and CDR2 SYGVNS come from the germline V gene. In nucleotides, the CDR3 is TGTGCCAGCAGTGCGGATAGCGGGACCAAGTCCCATAATGAGCAGTTCTTC. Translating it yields CASSADSGTKSHNEQFF.

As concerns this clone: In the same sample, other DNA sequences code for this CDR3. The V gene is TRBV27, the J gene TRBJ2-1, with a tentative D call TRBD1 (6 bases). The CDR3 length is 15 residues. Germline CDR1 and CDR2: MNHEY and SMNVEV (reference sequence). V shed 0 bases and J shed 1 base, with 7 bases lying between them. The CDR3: CASSLSTGSYNEQFF. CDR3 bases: TGTGCCAGCAGTTTATCGACAGGTTCCTACAATGAGCAGTTCTTC.

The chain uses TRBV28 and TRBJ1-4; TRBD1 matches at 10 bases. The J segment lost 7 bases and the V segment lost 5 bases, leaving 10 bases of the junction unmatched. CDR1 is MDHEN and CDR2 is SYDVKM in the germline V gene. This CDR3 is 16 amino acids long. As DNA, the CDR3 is TGTGCCAGCAGTCCACCCGACAGGGGGCATGTTGAAAAACTGTTTTTT. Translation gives CASSPPDRGHVEKLFF.

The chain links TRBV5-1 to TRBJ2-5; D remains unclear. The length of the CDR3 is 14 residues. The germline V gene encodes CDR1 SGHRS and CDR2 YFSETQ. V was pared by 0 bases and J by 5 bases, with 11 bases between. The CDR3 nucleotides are TGCGCCAGCAGCTTGGGTTGGTCTGGTGAGACCCAGTACTTC. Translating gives CASSLGWSGETQYF.

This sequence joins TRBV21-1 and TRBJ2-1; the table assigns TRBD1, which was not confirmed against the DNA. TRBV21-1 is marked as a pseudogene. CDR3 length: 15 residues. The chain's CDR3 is CASSKAGTGGLMPFF. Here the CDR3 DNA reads TGTGCCAGCAGCAAAGCCGGGACAGGGGGCCTAATGCCGTTCTTC.

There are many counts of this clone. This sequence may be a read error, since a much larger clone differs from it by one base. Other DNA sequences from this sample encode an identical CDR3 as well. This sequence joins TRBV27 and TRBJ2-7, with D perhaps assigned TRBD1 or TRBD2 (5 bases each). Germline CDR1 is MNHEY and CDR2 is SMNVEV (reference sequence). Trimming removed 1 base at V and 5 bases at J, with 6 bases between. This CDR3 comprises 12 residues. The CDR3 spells CASSLLGDEQYF. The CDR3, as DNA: TGTGCCAGCAGTTTATTGGGGGACGAGCAGTACTTC.

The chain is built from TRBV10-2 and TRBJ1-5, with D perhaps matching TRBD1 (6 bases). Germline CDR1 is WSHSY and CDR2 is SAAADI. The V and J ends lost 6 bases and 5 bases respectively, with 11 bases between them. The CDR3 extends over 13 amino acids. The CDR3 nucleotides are TGCGCCAGCAGCGAACAGGGAGATCAGCCCCAGCATTTT. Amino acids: CASSEQGDQPQHF.

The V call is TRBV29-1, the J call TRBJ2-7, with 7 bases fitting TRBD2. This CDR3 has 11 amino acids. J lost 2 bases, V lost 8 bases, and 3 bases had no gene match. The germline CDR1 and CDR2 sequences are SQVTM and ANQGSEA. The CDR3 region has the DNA TGCAGCACCCGGGGGGCCTACGAGCAGTACTTC. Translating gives CSTRGAYEQYF.

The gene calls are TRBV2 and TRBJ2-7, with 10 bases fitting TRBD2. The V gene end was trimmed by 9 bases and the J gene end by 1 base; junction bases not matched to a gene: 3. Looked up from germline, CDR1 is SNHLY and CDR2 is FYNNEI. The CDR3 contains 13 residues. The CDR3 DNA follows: TGTGCCAGGAAACTAGCGGGGTCCTACGAGCAGTACTTC. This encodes CARKLAGSYEQYF.